The clone carrying this TCR beta chain was seen more than once but under ten times. Its target is unknown. This CDR3 comprises 15 residues. Deletions cut 3 bases from V and 2 bases from J, with 13 bases between. Germline V CDR1 and CDR2: LGHNA, YNFKEQ. Indicated treatment: approximately 9-day PBMC culture with coronavirus spike peptide pools or control peptides (ViraFEST assay). The sample originates from a study of vaccination and CD4 T cells after COVID-19. The study's findings and limits: A median approximately 86% of convalescent patients' SARS-CoV-2-reactive clones emerged only after vaccination.

Cultured CD4+ T cell DNA was sequenced using the Oncomine TCR Beta short-read assay. TCRdb ran MiXCR on the PCR reads and lists one entry per CDR3 protein. Counted here are some 16,000 distinct CDR3 sequences, around 40% occurring once; the ten biggest clones make up approximately 6.1%. This chain uses TRBV4-2 with TRBJ1-2; D may be TRBD1 (5 bases). This receptor was taken from a human donor who had recovered from COVID-19. Here the sequenced sample was CD4+ T cells from blood, cultured in vitro, taken after SARS-CoV-2 vaccination. The CDR3 is CASSQREGINYGYTF. The CDR3 DNA reads TGTGCCAGCAGCCAGAGGGAGGGGATCAACTATGGCTACACCTTC.